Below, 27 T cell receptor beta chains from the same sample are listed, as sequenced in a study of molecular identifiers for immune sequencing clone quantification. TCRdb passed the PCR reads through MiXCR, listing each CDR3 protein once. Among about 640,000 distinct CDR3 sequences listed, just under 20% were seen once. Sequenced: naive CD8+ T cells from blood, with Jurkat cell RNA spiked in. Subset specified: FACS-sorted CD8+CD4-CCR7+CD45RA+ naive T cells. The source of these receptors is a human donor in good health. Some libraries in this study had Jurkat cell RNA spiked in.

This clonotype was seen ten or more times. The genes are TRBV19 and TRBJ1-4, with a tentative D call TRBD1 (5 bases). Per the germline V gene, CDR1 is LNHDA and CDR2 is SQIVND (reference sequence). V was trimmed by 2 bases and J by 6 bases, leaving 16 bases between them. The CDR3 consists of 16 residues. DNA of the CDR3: TGTGCCAGTAGTATACAGCTCGGGGCGGTAGATGAAAAACTGTTTTTT. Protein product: CASSIQLGAVDEKLFF.

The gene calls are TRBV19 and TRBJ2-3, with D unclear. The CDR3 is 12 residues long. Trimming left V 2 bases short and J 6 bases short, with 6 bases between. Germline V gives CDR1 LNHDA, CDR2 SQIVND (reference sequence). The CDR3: CASSILGDTQYF. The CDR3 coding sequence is TGTGCCAGTAGTATATTGGGTGATACGCAGTATTTT. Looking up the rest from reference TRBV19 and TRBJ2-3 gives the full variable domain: DGGITQSPKYLFRKEGQNVTLSCEQNLNHDAMYWYRQDPGQGLRLIYYSQIVNDFQKGDIAEGYSVSREKKESFPLTVTSAQKNPTAFYLCASSILGDTQYFGPGTRLTVL.

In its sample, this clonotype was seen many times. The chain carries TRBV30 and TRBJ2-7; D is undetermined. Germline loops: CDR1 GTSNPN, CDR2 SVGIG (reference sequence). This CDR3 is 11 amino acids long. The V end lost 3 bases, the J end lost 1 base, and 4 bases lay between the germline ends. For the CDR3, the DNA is TGTGCCTGGAGCGGATCCTACGAGCAGTACTTC. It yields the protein CAWSGSYEQYF.

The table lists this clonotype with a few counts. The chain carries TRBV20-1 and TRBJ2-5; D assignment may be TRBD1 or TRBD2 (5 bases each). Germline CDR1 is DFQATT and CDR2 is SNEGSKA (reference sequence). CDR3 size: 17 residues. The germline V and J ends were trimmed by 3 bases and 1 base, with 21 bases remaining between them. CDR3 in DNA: TGCAGTGCTAGGGATAGGGACCGGGCGTGGGTCCAAGAGACCCAGTACTTC. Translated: CSARDRDRAWVQETQYF.

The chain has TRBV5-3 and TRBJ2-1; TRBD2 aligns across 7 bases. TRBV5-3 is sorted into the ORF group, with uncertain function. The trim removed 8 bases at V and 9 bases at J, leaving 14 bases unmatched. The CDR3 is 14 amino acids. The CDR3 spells CASSHTSGDVEQFF. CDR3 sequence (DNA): TGTGCCAGCAGCCACACGAGCGGGGATGTTGAGCAGTTCTTC.

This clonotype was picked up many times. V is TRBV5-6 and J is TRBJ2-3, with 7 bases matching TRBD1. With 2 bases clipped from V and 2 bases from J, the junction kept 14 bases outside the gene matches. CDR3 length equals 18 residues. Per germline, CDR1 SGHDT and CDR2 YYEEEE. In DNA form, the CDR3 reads TGTGCCAGCAGCTTTTTGGTAGGCCAGGGGGTTTCCACAGATACGCAGTATTTT. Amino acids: CASSFLVGQGVSTDTQYF.

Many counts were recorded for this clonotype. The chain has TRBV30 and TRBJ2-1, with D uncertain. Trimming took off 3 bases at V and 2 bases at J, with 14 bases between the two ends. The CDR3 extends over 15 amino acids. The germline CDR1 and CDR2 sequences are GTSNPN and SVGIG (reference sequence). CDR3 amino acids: CAWRTSLSPYNEQFF. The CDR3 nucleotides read TGTGCCTGGAGGACTTCCCTTTCCCCCTACAATGAGCAGTTCTTC.

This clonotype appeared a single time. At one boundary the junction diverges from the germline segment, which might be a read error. Here the CDR3 DNA reads TGTGCCAGCACGACAGGGTCAGGGGCCGACGTCCTGACCTTC. Its protein product is CASTTGSGADVLTF. The V gene is TRBV2, the J gene TRBJ2-6; 7 nucleotides line up with TRBD1. The CDR3 is 14 residues long. Per germline, CDR1 SNHLY and CDR2 FYNNEI.

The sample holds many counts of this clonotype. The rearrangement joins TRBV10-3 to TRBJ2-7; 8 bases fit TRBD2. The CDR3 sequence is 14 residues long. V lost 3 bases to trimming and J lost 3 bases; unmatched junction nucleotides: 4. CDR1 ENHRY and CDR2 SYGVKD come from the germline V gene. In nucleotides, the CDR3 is TGTGCCATCAGTGACCCGGGACTAGTCTACGAGCAGTACTTC. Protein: CAISDPGLVYEQYF.

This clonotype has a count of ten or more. The DNA of the CDR3 is TGTGCCAGCAGTTACGCCCGACAGGGGGAATACGAGCAGTACTTC. Protein: CASSYARQGEYEQYF. The genes are TRBV6-5 and TRBJ2-7; 9 bases are shared with TRBD1. Germline CDR1 MNHEY, CDR2 SVGAGI. Germline trimming cut 2 bases from V and 4 bases from J; bases unmatched to any gene: 6. The length of the CDR3 is 15 residues.

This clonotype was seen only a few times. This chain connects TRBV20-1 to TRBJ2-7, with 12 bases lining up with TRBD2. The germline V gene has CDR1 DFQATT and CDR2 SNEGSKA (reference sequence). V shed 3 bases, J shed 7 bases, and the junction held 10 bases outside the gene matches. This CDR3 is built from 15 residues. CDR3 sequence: CSARAPTSGRVEQYF. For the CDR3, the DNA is TGCAGTGCTAGGGCCCCGACTAGCGGGAGAGTGGAGCAGTACTTC.

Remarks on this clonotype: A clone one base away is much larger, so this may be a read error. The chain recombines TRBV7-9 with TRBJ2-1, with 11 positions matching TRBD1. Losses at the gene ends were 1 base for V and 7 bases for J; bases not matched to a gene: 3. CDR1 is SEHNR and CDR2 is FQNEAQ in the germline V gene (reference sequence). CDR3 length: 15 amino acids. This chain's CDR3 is CASSLGDRGENEQFF. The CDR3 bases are TGTGCCAGCAGCTTAGGGGACAGGGGGGAGAATGAGCAGTTCTTC. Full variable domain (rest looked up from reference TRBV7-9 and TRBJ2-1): DTGVSQNPRHKITKRGQNVTFRCDPISEHNRLYWYRQTLGQGPEFLTYFQNEAQLEKSRLLSDRFSAERPKGSFSTLEIQRTEQGDSAMYLCASSLGDRGENEQFFGPGTRLTVL.

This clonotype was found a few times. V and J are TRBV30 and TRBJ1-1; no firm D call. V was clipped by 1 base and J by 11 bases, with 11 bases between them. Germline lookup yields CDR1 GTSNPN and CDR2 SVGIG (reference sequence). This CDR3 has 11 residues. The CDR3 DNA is TGTGCCTGGAGTGCAGAGATAGGGGCTTTCTTT. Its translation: CAWSAEIGAFF.

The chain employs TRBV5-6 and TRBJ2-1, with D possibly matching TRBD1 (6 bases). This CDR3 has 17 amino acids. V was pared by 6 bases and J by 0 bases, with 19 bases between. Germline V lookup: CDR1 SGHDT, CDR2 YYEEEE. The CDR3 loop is CASNCTGTTDSYNEQFF. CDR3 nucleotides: TGTGCCAGCAACTGCACCGGGACAACTGACTCCTACAATGAGCAGTTCTTC.

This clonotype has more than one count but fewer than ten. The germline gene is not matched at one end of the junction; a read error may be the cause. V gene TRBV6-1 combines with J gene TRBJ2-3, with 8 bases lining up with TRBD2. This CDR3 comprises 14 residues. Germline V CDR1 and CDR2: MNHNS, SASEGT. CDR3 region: CAGSSSGSSDTQYF. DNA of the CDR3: TGCGCTGGGTCATCCAGCGGGAGTTCAGATACGCAGTATTTT.

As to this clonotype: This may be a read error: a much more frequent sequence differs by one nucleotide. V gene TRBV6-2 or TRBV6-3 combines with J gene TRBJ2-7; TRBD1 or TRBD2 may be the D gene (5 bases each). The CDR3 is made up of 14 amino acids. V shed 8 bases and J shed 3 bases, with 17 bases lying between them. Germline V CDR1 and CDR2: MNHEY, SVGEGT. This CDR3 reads CASGLGDRYYEQYF. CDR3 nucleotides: TGTGCCAGCGGTTTGGGAGACAGATACTACGAGCAGTACTTC.

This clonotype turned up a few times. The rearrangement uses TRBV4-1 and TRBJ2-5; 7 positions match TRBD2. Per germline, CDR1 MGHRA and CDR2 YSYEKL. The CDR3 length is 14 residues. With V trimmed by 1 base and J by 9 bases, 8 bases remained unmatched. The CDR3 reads CASSQGQGGEAQYF. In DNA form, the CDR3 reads TGCGCCAGCAGCCAAGGCCAGGGAGGGGAGGCCCAGTACTTC.

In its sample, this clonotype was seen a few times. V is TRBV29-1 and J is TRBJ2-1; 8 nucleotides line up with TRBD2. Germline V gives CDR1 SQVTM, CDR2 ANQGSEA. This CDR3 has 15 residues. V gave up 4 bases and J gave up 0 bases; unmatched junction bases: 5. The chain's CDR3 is CSVVLAVPSYNEQFF. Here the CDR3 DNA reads TGCAGCGTTGTACTAGCGGTTCCCTCCTACAATGAGCAGTTCTTC.

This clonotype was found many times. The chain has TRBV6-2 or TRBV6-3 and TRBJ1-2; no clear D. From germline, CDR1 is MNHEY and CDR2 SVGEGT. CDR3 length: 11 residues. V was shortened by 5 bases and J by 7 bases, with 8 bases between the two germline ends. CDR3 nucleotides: TGTGCCAGCAGTACGCTTAGTGGCTACACCTTC. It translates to CASSTLSGYTF.

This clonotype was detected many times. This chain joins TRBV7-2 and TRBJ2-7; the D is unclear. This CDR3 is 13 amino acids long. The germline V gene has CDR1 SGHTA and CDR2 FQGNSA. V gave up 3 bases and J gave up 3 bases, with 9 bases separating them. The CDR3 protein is CASSFDWGYEQYF. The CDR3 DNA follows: TGTGCCAGCAGCTTCGATTGGGGCTACGAGCAGTACTTC. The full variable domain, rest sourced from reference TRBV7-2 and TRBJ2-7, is GAGVSQSPSNKVTEKGKDVELRCDPISGHTALYWYRQSLGQGLEFLIYFQGNSAPDKSGLPSDRFSAERTGGSVSTLTIQRTQQEDSAVYLCASSFDWGYEQYFGPGTRLTVT.

CDR3 bases: TGCAGCGTGGCGGGACAGTACAATGAGCAGTTCTTC. It codes for CSVAGQYNEQFF. J is TRBJ2-1 and V is TRBV29-1; D perhaps matches TRBD1 (7 bases). The V gene lost 6 bases and the J gene lost 4 bases, with 10 bases spanning the gap. The CDR3 consists of 12 residues. Germline V gene lookup returns CDR1 SQVTM and CDR2 ANQGSEA.

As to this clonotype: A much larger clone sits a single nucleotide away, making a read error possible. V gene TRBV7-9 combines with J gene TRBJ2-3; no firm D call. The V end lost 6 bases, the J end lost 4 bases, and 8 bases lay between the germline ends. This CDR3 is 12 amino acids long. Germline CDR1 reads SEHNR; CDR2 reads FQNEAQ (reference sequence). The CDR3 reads CASRDLPDTQYF. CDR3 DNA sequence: TGTGCCAGCAGGGACCTCCCAGATACGCAGTATTTT.

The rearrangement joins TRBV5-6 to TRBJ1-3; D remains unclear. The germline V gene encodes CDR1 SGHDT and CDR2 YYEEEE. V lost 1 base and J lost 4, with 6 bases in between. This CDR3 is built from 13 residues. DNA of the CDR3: TGTGCCAGCAGCTTGTGGGCCGGAAACACCATATATTTT. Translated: CASSLWAGNTIYF.

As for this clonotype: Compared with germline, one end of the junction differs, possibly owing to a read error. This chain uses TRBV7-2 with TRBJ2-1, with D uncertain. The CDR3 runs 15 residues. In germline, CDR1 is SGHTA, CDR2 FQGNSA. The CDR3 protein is CASGLDLGIYNEQFF. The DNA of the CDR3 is TGTGCCAGCGGCTTAGATTTAGGGATTTACAATGAGCAGTTCTTC.

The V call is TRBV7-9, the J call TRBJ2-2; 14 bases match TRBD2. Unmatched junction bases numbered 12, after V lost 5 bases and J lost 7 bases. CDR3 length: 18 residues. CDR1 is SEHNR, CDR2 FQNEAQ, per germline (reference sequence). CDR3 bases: TGTGCCAGCAGCGGACTAGCGGGGGGCGTAGATGGCATCGGGGAGCTGTTTTTT. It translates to CASSGLAGGVDGIGELFF.

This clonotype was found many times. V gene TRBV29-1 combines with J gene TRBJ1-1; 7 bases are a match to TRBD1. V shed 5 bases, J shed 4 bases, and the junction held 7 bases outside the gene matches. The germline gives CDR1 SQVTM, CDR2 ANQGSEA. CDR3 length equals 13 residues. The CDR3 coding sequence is TGCAGCGTTTTACAGGGGAGGGGCACTGAAGCTTTCTTT. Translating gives CSVLQGRGTEAFF.

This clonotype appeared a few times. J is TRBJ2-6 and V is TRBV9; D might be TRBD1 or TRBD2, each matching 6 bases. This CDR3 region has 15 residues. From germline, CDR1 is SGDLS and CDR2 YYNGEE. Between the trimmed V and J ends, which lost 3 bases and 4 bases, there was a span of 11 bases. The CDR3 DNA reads TGTGCCAGCAGCGAGGGGGGTCCCGGGGCCAACGTCCTGACTTTC. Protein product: CASSEGGPGANVLTF.